These T cell receptor beta chains were read from a single sample in a study of technical replicates of blood from four donors. Clones were read by immunoSEQ multiplex PCR, and TCRdb kept only the in-frame ones, dropping some. In the table there are 65,000 to 80,000 clones, 98% of which are singletons. The sequenced sample was T cells isolated from PBMCs. These receptors were collected from a human donor in good health. The CDR3 runs from the conserved cysteine through the conserved F or W. The D gene is left open where the match is weak. Not all rows give a size; the values are once, few, many and, for expanded clones, a class.

D gene	J gene	V gene	clone size	CDR3 protein	CDR3 DNA
TRBD2	TRBJ2-7	TRBV27	.	CASSFGSGAYEQYF	TGTGCCAGCAGTTTCGGTAGCGGGGCTTACGAGCAGTACTTC
TRBD1	TRBJ1-5	TRBV2	.	CASSDKTRPRQGHQPQHF	TGTGCCAGCAGCGACAAAACCCGTCCCAGACAGGGTCATCAGCCCCAGCATTTT
.	TRBJ1-5	TRBV28	.	CASSFDAGSNQPQHF	TGTGCCAGCAGTTTTGACGCGGGGAGCAATCAGCCCCAGCATTTT
TRBD2	TRBJ2-7	TRBV6-1	.	CASSEPAGSGRVGQYF	TGTGCCAGCAGTGAACCCGCTGGTAGCGGGAGGGTCGGGCAGTACTTC
TRBD1	TRBJ2-5	TRBV28	.	CASSSRGIGQETQYF	TGTGCCAGCAGTTCCAGGGGGATCGGCCAAGAGACCCAGTACTTC
.	TRBJ1-2	TRBV4-2	.	CASSQEPTERGIKHYGYTF	TGTGCCAGCAGCCAAGAACCGACTGAGCGGGGAATCAAACACTATGGCTACACCTTC
.	TRBJ2-7	TRBV6-5	.	CASSYSHEQYF	TGTGCCAGCAGTTACAGCCACGAGCAGTACTTC
.	TRBJ1-2	TRBV10-2	.	CASTPTGNNYGYTF	TGCGCCAGCACCCCCACAGGCAACAACTATGGCTACACCTTC
.	TRBJ2-5	TRBV30	once	CAWSAGRGTQYF	TGTGCCTGGAGTGCAGGGCGGGGGACCCAGTACTTC
.	TRBJ2-1	TRBV11-2	.	CASSLEVANEQFF	TGTGCCAGCAGCTTAGAGGTAGCCAATGAGCAGTTCTTC
TRBD2	TRBJ2-3	TRBV6-5	.	CASSYLTSGSTDTQYF	TGTGCCAGCAGTTACCTTACTAGCGGAAGCACAGATACGCAGTATTTT
.	TRBJ2-7	TRBV5-1	.	CASSQDGDEQYF	TGCGCCAGCAGCCAGGACGGGGACGAGCAGTACTTC
.	TRBJ2-5	TRBV6-6	once	CASSADPQGETQYF	TGTGCCAGCAGTGCGGACCCTCAGGGGGAGACCCAGTACTTC
TRBD1	TRBJ1-4	TRBV2	.	CASSLQGAGEKLFF	TGTGCCAGCAGCCTACAGGGGGCTGGAGAAAAACTGTTTTTT
.	TRBJ1-2	TRBV29-1	.	CSVEVVRDQGYTF	TGCAGCGTTGAAGTTGTGAGGGATCAGGGCTACACCTTC
.	TRBJ1-1	TRBV18	once	CASSTQANTEAFF	TGTGCCAGCTCCACACAGGCTAACACTGAAGCTTTCTTT
.	TRBJ1-5	TRBV28	.	CASSFLENNQPQHF	TGTGCCAGCAGTTTCTTAGAGAACAATCAGCCCCAGCATTTT
.	TRBJ1-3	TRBV5-5	once	CASSLSGSAIISGNTIYF	TGTGCCAGCAGCTTGAGTGGCAGCGCAATCATCTCTGGAAACACCATATATTTT